Each of the 21 T cell receptor beta chains below was sequenced from the same sample in a study of T cells after somatic rescue of genetic block. Measured with immunoSEQ multiplex PCR; TCRdb has only the in-frame clones, and not every one. This table has fewer than 150,000 clones, about 93% appearing once. The sequenced sample consisted of peripheral blood mononuclear cells (PBMCs). Receptors originate from a woman under 30.

The chain recombines TRBV5-1 with TRBJ2-2; D gene unclear. CDR1 and CDR2 from the germline V gene are SGHRS and YFSETQ. The CDR3 extends over 12 amino acids. The ends were cut back, 2 bases at V and 6 bases at J, with 5 bases in the middle. The chain's CDR3 is CASSFQAGELFF. CDR3 DNA sequence: TGCGCCAGCAGCTTCCAAGCCGGGGAGCTGTTTTTT.

The gene calls are TRBV7-9 and TRBJ2-1; D is undetermined. CDR3 length: 17 amino acids. Germline CDR1 is SEHNR and CDR2 is FQNEAQ (reference sequence). Trimming removed 1 base at V and 4 bases at J, with 17 bases between. The CDR3 nucleotides are TGTGCCAGCAGCTTAGGTAGCACGGTGGATGTTTACAATGAGCAGTTCTTC. Its translation is CASSLGSTVDVYNEQFF.

This chain uses TRBV5-4 with TRBJ2-5, with D perhaps assigned TRBD1 or TRBD2 (5 bases each). CDR1 and CDR2 from the germline V gene are SGHNT and YYREEE (reference sequence). The length of the CDR3 is 14 residues. V lost 2 bases to trimming and J lost 3 bases, with 11 bases between them. CDR3 DNA sequence: TGTGCCAGCAGCTTCTTCGGGACGGAAGAGACCCAGTACTTC. This sequence encodes CASSFFGTEETQYF.

The CDR3 DNA sequence: TGTGCCAGCTCACCACCTCAAGGGACAGATACGCAGTATTTT. It yields the protein CASSPPQGTDTQYF. This chain connects TRBV18 to TRBJ2-3; no definite D call. The germline V gene encodes CDR1 KGHSH and CDR2 LQKENI. This CDR3 contains 14 residues. V was trimmed by 0 bases and J by 3 bases, leaving 7 bases between them.

This chain joins TRBV7-6 and TRBJ2-5; weak D call: TRBD2 (5 bases). Trimming cost V 1 base and J 4 bases, with 10 bases left between them. Germline-derived CDR1 and CDR2 are SGHVS and FNYEAQ. CDR3 length equals 14 residues. The CDR3 region has the DNA TGTGCCAGCAGCTTAGATCTCCGGGGAGAGACCCAGTACTTC. Its translation: CASSLDLRGETQYF. The variable domain in full, completed from reference TRBV7-6 and TRBJ2-5, reads GAGVSQSPRYKVTKRGQDVALRCDPISGHVSLYWYRQALGQGPEFLTYFNYEAQQDKSGLPNDRFSAERPEGSISTLTIQRTEQRDSAMYRCASSLDLRGETQYFGPGTRLLVL.

This chain connects TRBV11-2 to TRBJ1-1; no firm D call. The CDR3 has 15 residues. Germline CDR1 and CDR2: SGHAT and FQNNGV. V was clipped by 8 bases and J by 6 bases, with 22 bases between them. The CDR3 reads CASGAPGRKDAEAFF. CDR3 DNA sequence: TGTGCCAGCGGAGCACCCGGACGGAAGGACGCTGAAGCTTTCTTT.

DNA for the CDR3: TGTGCCACCAGCAGAGCTAGGACAGGGGCCCCTGAAGCTTTCTTT. It codes for CATSRARTGAPEAFF. J is TRBJ1-1 and V is TRBV15, with 9 bases that match TRBD1. The CDR3 length is 15 residues. CDR1 and CDR2 from the germline V gene are LNHNV and YYDKDF (reference sequence). With 1 base clipped from V and 6 bases from J, the junction kept 6 bases outside the gene matches. Filled out from reference TRBV15 and TRBJ1-1, the complete variable domain reads DAMVIQNPRYQVTQFGKPVTLSCSQTLNHNVMYWYQQKSSQAPKLLFHYYDKDFNNEADTPDNFQSRRPNTSFCFLDIRSPGLGDTAMYLCATSRARTGAPEAFFGQGTRLTVV.

The rearrangement links TRBV28 to TRBJ2-3, with D unclear. The CDR3 has 10 residues. Per germline, CDR1 MDHEN and CDR2 SYDVKM. Trimming removed 8 bases at V and 6 bases at J, with 6 bases between. CDR3 in amino acids: CASGWDTQYF. The CDR3 region has the DNA TGTGCCAGCGGCTGGGATACGCAGTATTTT.

The rearrangement uses TRBV7-2 and TRBJ2-5, with TRBD2 matching over 9 bases. CDR1 is SGHTA, CDR2 FQGNSA, per germline. V was clipped by 5 bases and J by 5 bases; unmatched bases: 12. The CDR3 is made up of 16 amino acids. The chain's CDR3 is CASSRIRAGGRETQYF. The CDR3, as DNA: TGTGCCAGCAGCCGGATTCGTGCGGGGGGGCGTGAGACCCAGTACTTC. The full variable domain, rest sourced from reference TRBV7-2 and TRBJ2-5, is GAGVSQSPSNKVTEKGKDVELRCDPISGHTALYWYRQSLGQGLEFLIYFQGNSAPDKSGLPSDRFSAERTGGSVSTLTIQRTQQEDSAVYLCASSRIRAGGRETQYFGPGTRLLVL.

V is TRBV30 and J is TRBJ1-2; D not resolved. The V and J ends lost 0 bases and 8 bases respectively, with 7 bases between them. This CDR3 has 11 residues. The germline CDR1 and CDR2 sequences are GTSNPN and SVGIG (reference sequence). CDR3 in amino acids: CAWSVGSGYTF. In DNA, the CDR3 is TGTGCCTGGAGTGTGGGAAGCGGCTACACCTTC.

The rearrangement links TRBV18 to TRBJ1-2; no firm D call. Trimming removed 4 bases at V and 3 bases at J, with 12 bases between. Germline V lookup: CDR1 KGHSH, CDR2 LQKENI. The CDR3 loop spans 14 amino acids. The DNA for the CDR3 is TGTGCCAGCTCACTAACAGAAAGGGACTATGGCTACACCTTC. It translates to CASSLTERDYGYTF. Filled out from reference TRBV18 and TRBJ1-2, the complete variable domain reads NAGVMQNPRHLVRRRGQEARLRCSPMKGHSHVYWYRQLPEEGLKFMVYLQKENIIDESGMPKERFSAEFPKEGPSILRIQQVVRGDSAAYFCASSLTERDYGYTFGSGTRLTVV.

The chain employs TRBV28 and TRBJ2-2, with 11 positions matching TRBD2. V lost 5 bases to trimming and J lost 8 bases; unmatched junction nucleotides: 7. This CDR3 region has 15 residues. CDR1 and CDR2 (germline): MDHEN, SYDVKM. CDR3 DNA: TGTGCCAGCAGTGTCCCTAGCGGGGGGCCTGGGGAGCTGTTTTTT. Its protein product is CASSVPSGGPGELFF. Complete variable domain (other parts from reference TRBV28 and TRBJ2-2): DVKVTQSSRYLVKRTGEKVFLECVQDMDHENMFWYRQDPGLGLRLIYFSYDVKMKEKGDIPEGYSVSREKKERFSLILESASTNQTSMYLCASSVPSGGPGELFFGEGSRLTVL.

The CDR3 protein is CASTTPVVNTEAFF. In nucleotides, the CDR3 is TGTGCCAGCACTACCCCCGTAGTGAACACTGAAGCTTTCTTT. The V call is TRBV28, the J call TRBJ1-1, with D uncertain. CDR1 is MDHEN and CDR2 is SYDVKM in the germline V gene. The CDR3 runs 14 residues. Trimming stripped 7 bases from V and 0 bases from J, with 12 bases between.

The rearrangement joins TRBV9 to TRBJ2-1; TRBD2 agrees at 10 bases. This CDR3 has 15 residues. Trimming took 4 bases from V and 3 from J; bases not matched to a gene: 4. The germline gives CDR1 SGDLS, CDR2 YYNGEE. CDR3 loop: CASSNLAGGYNEQFF. The CDR3 DNA is TGTGCCAGCAGCAATTTAGCGGGGGGCTACAATGAGCAGTTCTTC.

The chain carries TRBV11-1 and TRBJ2-7; 7 bases are shared with TRBD1. The CDR3 has 15 amino acids. J was trimmed by 2 bases and V by 3 bases; bases with no gene match: 7. Germline assignment: CDR1 SGHAT and CDR2 FQDESV (reference sequence). The CDR3 reads CASSLTGSLTYEQYF. CDR3 coding DNA: TGTGCCAGCAGCTTGACAGGGTCCCTAACCTACGAGCAGTACTTC. Variable domain in full (rest from reference TRBV11-1 and TRBJ2-7): EAEVAQSPRYKITEKSQAVAFWCDPISGHATLYWYRQILGQGPELLVQFQDESVVDDSQLPKDRFSAERLKGVDSTLKIQPAELGDSAMYLCASSLTGSLTYEQYFGPGTRLTVT.

The chain has TRBV6-6 and TRBJ1-2; D call uncertain. Germline-derived CDR1 and CDR2 are MNHNY and SVGAGI (reference sequence). This CDR3 has 13 amino acids. Trimming removed 2 bases from V and 7 bases from J, with 11 bases in between. CDR3 residues: CASSYEGRSGYTF. The CDR3 DNA follows: TGTGCCAGCAGTTACGAGGGAAGGTCTGGCTACACCTTC.

This clone was detected only once. This rearrangement joins TRBV7-2 to TRBJ2-7, with 10 nucleotides matching TRBD1. With 4 bases clipped from V and 6 bases from J, the junction kept 6 bases outside the gene matches. Germline values: CDR1 SGHTA, CDR2 FQGNSA. The CDR3 length is 14 residues. CDR3 sequence reads: CASSSGQGRIEQYF. CDR3 bases: TGTGCCAGCAGCTCGGGACAGGGGAGGATCGAGCAGTACTTC.

This clone was counted between two and nine times. V and J are TRBV19 and TRBJ1-2, with TRBD1 as a possible D gene (6 bases). This CDR3 is 12 amino acids long. Trimming removed 10 bases at V and 3 bases at J, with 12 bases between. The germline V gene has CDR1 LNHDA and CDR2 SQIVND (reference sequence). The CDR3 spells CATRTAHYGYTF. As DNA, the CDR3 is TGTGCCACCCGGACAGCACACTATGGCTACACCTTC.

This chain uses TRBV18 with TRBJ2-1; 7 positions match TRBD1. The CDR3 loop spans 15 amino acids. Germline V gene lookup returns CDR1 KGHSH and CDR2 LQKENI. Trimming removed 0 bases from V and 8 bases from J; junction bases left unmatched: 7. The CDR3 loop is CASSPPGTANYEQFF. Here the CDR3 DNA reads TGTGCCAGCTCACCACCCGGGACAGCCAATTATGAGCAGTTCTTC.

This clone was recorded once. The chain combines TRBV7-2 with TRBJ1-1; D is uncertain. The CDR3 runs to 13 residues. The V gene's germline CDR1 is SGHTA and CDR2 FQGNSA. V lost 6 bases and J 3 bases, leaving 11 bases between the germline ends. The CDR3 DNA follows: TGTGCCAGCAGATTCGGAAGGGACACTGAAGCTTTCTTT. Its translation: CASRFGRDTEAFF.

The rearrangement links TRBV7-3 to TRBJ1-2, with 8 bases lining up with TRBD1. The V gene's germline CDR1 is SGHTA and CDR2 FQGTGA. V was pared by 5 bases and J by 7 bases, with 12 bases of the junction left unmatched. This CDR3 spans 15 amino acids. The CDR3 region has the DNA TGTGCCAGCAGCCCCAACCCGACAGGGGTTGGTGGCTACACCTTC. Its protein is CASSPNPTGVGGYTF.